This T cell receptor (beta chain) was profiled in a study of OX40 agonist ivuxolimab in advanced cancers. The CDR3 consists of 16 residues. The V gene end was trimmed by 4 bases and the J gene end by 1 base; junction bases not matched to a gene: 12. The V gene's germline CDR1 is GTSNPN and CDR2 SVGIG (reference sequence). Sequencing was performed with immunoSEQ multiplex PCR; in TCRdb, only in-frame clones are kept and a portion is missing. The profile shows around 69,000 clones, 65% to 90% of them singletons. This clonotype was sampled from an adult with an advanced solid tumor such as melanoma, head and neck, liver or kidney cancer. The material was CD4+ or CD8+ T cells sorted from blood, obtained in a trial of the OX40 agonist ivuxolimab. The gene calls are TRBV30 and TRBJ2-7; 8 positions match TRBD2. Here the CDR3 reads CAWTPRGGLVSYEQYF. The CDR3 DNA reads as TGTGCCTGGACGCCTCGGGGGGGCCTAGTTTCCTACGAGCAGTACTTC.